One sample yielded the 20 T cell receptor beta chains listed below, sequenced in a study of T-cell memory formation after mild COVID-19. Via MiXCR, TCRdb re-called the 5' RACE reads, giving one row per CDR3 protein. The profile shows approximately 250,000 distinct CDR3 sequences, 15% of them singletons. The sequencing sample was made of PBMCs or a T cell subset sorted from them (not recorded which). These receptors were taken from an adult woman who had mild COVID-19 (a few samples of this study predate the infection). Cell type and time point are not known.

The chain has TRBV12-3 or TRBV12-4 and TRBJ2-7; D gene unclear. This CDR3 is built from 13 residues. V gave up 5 bases and J gave up 2 bases, with 10 bases separating them. The CDR3 here is CASSRDGAYEQYF. In DNA form, the CDR3 reads TGTGCCAGCAGTCGCGACGGCGCCTACGAGCAGTACTTC.

This clonotype was counted a few times. The V and J genes are TRBV18 and TRBJ2-3; 12 nucleotides align to TRBD2. The CDR3 extends over 16 amino acids. The junction had 5 bases not matched to a gene; V was cut back by 3 bases and J by 4 bases. Looked up from germline, CDR1 is KGHSH and CDR2 is LQKENI. As DNA, the CDR3 is TGTGCCAGCTCACCGGTTGGACTAGCGGGGTCAGATACGCAGTATTTT. Residues: CASSPVGLAGSDTQYF.

About this clonotype itself: One junction end does not reproduce the germline sequence, and a read error may be involved. The chain recombines TRBV7-2 with TRBJ1-1, with 8 bases identical to TRBD1. Germline CDR1 reads SGHTA; CDR2 reads FQGNSA. This CDR3 is 15 amino acids long. CDR3 in amino acids: CASILVFRGHTEAFF. CDR3 in DNA: TGTGCCAGCATCTTAGTTTTCAGGGGGCACACTGAAGCTTTCTTT.

This clonotype showed up just a few times. This sequence joins TRBV3-1 and TRBJ1-6; D unclear. Germline V gene sequence: CDR1 LGHDT, CDR2 YNNKEL (reference sequence). The CDR3 extends over 13 amino acids. V was clipped by 3 bases and J by 8 bases, with 8 bases between them. CDR3: CASSHREDSPLHF. The DNA of the CDR3 is TGTGCCAGCAGCCATCGGGAGGATTCACCCCTCCACTTT.

V usage is TRBV7-9 and J usage is TRBJ2-3, with 9 bases aligning to TRBD2. The CDR3 runs 16 residues. Germline-derived CDR1 and CDR2 are SEHNR and FQNEAQ (reference sequence). V lost 3 bases, J lost 8 bases, and 12 bases stayed unmatched. The CDR3 DNA is TGTGCCAGCAGCTTTGAAGTTGGGTATAGCGGGAGTACGCAGTATTTT. Amino acids: CASSFEVGYSGSTQYF.

This chain links TRBV6-5 with TRBJ1-1, with D possibly being TRBD1 (6 bases). V was pared by 0 bases and J by 1 base, with 12 bases between. This CDR3 has 16 amino acids. The germline gives CDR1 MNHEY, CDR2 SVGAGI. DNA for the CDR3: TGTGCCAGCAGTTACTCTCTGGGGGCTGGGAACACTGAAGCTTTCTTT. Encoded protein: CASSYSLGAGNTEAFF.

This clonotype was seen just once. The rearrangement links TRBV19 to TRBJ2-2; D call uncertain. From germline, CDR1 is LNHDA and CDR2 SQIVND (reference sequence). The length of the CDR3 is 12 residues. Trimming stripped 3 bases from V and 5 bases from J, with 4 bases between. The CDR3 is CASSMGTGELFF. In nucleotides, the CDR3 is TGTGCCAGTAGTATGGGTACCGGGGAGCTGTTTTTT.

This clonotype showed up just a few times. This sequence joins TRBV27 and TRBJ2-7, with TRBD1 as a possible D gene (5 bases). CDR3 length: 15 amino acids. Germline values: CDR1 MNHEY, CDR2 SMNVEV (reference sequence). V was pared by 3 bases and J by 7 bases, with 19 bases between. CDR3 sequence: CASSFGSHSKGEQYF. In nucleotides, the CDR3 is TGTGCCAGCAGTTTCGGGTCCCATTCGAAGGGGGAGCAGTACTTC.

This clonotype was observed a few times. The V gene is TRBV20-1, the J gene TRBJ2-5; TRBD1 matches at 8 bases. The V gene's germline CDR1 is DFQATT and CDR2 SNEGSKA (reference sequence). The V and J ends lost 5 bases and 5 bases, in that order; junction bases with no gene match: 7. This CDR3 contains 13 residues. The CDR3 is CSAYQGAGETQYF. CDR3 DNA sequence: TGCAGTGCTTACCAGGGGGCAGGGGAGACCCAGTACTTC.

The V and J genes are TRBV20-1 and TRBJ2-3; TRBD2 aligns across 10 bases. V shed 6 bases, J shed 1 base, and the junction held 4 bases outside the gene matches. Germline V gene lookup returns CDR1 DFQATT and CDR2 SNEGSKA (reference sequence). The CDR3 sequence is 14 residues long. Here the CDR3 reads CSARTSGRTDTQYF. The CDR3 bases are TGCAGTGCAAGGACTAGCGGCCGCACAGATACGCAGTATTTT.

This clonotype was counted at least ten times. The chain joins TRBV28 to TRBJ2-7; 8 bases are shared with TRBD1. V lost 5 bases, J lost 6 bases, and 9 bases stayed unmatched. The CDR3 is made up of 14 amino acids. Per germline, CDR1 MDHEN and CDR2 SYDVKM. This chain's CDR3 is CASSLLQGASEQYF. Written as DNA, the CDR3 is TGTGCCAGCAGTCTACTTCAGGGGGCGAGCGAGCAGTACTTC.

This clonotype was picked up many times. The gene calls are TRBV9 and TRBJ2-5; the match to TRBD2 covers 7 bases. CDR1 and CDR2 from the germline V gene are SGDLS and YYNGEE. The CDR3 spans 17 residues. The ends lost 0 bases at V and 1 base at J; junction bases unmatched: 9. CDR3 sequence: CASSVEGRGLLQETQYF. CDR3 nucleotides: TGTGCCAGCAGCGTAGAGGGGAGGGGACTGCTCCAAGAGACCCAGTACTTC.

V is TRBV15 and J is TRBJ1-1; D ambiguous. This CDR3 comprises 15 residues. Trimming took 0 bases from V and 2 from J, leaving 10 bases between them. Germline-derived CDR1 and CDR2 are LNHNV and YYDKDF (reference sequence). The CDR3 region has the DNA TGTGCCACCAGCAGAGAAGGGAGTATCAACACTGAAGCTTTCTTT. Translated, it gives CATSREGSINTEAFF.

The sample holds many counts of this clonotype. The V and J genes are TRBV20-1 and TRBJ1-5; 11 bases match TRBD1. The CDR3 spans 12 residues. Germline-derived CDR1 and CDR2 are DFQATT and SNEGSKA (reference sequence). V trimming: 6 bases; J trimming: 6 bases; junction bases outside the gene matches: 1. The DNA for the CDR3 is TGCAGTGCGGGGACAGGGGGTCAGCCCCAGCATTTT. Its translation is CSAGTGGQPQHF.

The V and J genes are TRBV19 and TRBJ2-1, with TRBD1 identical over 9 bases. CDR1 LNHDA and CDR2 SQIVND come from the germline V gene (reference sequence). The CDR3 sequence is 16 residues long. After removal of 6 bases from V and 5 bases from J, the junction contained 11 bases not matched to a gene. CDR3 loop: CASSTQAGTGNNEQFF. The CDR3 nucleotides are TGTGCCAGTAGCACCCAAGCCGGGACAGGGAACAATGAGCAGTTCTTC.

A few counts support this clonotype. This chain uses TRBV12-3 or TRBV12-4 with TRBJ1-2, with 7 bases identical to TRBD1. This CDR3 contains 12 residues. The V and J ends lost 5 bases and 8 bases, in that order; junction bases with no gene match: 5. DNA of the CDR3: TGTGCCAGCAGTACAGGGGCTGGAGGCTACACCTTC. Its protein is CASSTGAGGYTF.

The chain combines TRBV29-1 with TRBJ2-3, with 11 bases aligning to TRBD2. V shed 6 bases and J 0 bases; nucleotides not matched to a gene: 8. The CDR3 runs to 16 residues. Germline V gives CDR1 SQVTM, CDR2 ANQGSEA. CDR3 sequence reads: CSVVRLAGLSTDTQYF. The CDR3 bases are TGCAGCGTCGTTCGACTAGCGGGGCTGAGCACAGATACGCAGTATTTT.

The rearrangement uses TRBV5-6 and TRBJ2-3, with D perhaps TRBD1 (6 bases). Germline V gene data show CDR1 as SGHDT and CDR2 as YYEEEE. Trimming took 2 bases from V and 0 from J, leaving 13 bases between them. The CDR3 contains 16 residues. In nucleotides, the CDR3 is TGTGCCAGCAGCTTCAACAGGGTTAGTAGCACAGATACGCAGTATTTT. It specifies CASSFNRVSSTDTQYF.

This clonotype has a handful of counts. V is TRBV19 and J is TRBJ2-3; a weak D match, TRBD2 (5 bases). The V gene lost 1 base and the J gene lost 0 bases, with 11 bases spanning the gap. The germline gives CDR1 LNHDA, CDR2 SQIVND (reference sequence). The CDR3 contains 16 residues. The CDR3 is CASSIGTGSSTDTQYF. The DNA for the CDR3 is TGTGCCAGTAGTATAGGGACTGGCTCTAGCACAGATACGCAGTATTTT.

This chain links TRBV5-1 with TRBJ2-5, with D perhaps assigned TRBD1 or TRBD2 (5 bases each). The germline V gene has CDR1 SGHRS and CDR2 YFSETQ. This CDR3 is 15 amino acids long. V was shortened by 4 bases and J by 4 bases, with 17 bases between the two germline ends. The CDR3 region is CASSASGTLGETQYF. DNA for the CDR3: TGCGCCAGCAGCGCCTCGGGGACGTTGGGAGAGACCCAGTACTTC. Full variable domain (missing parts from reference TRBV5-1 and TRBJ2-5): KAGVTQTPRYLIKTRGQQVTLSCSPISGHRSVSWYQQTPGQGLQFLFEYFSETQRNKGNFPGRFSGRQFSNSRSEMNVSTLELGDSALYLCASSASGTLGETQYFGPGTRLLVL.